The 23 T cell receptor beta chains presented below share a single source sample, sequenced in a study of control samples from healthy donors and cancer patients. Libraries were prepared by immunoSEQ multiplex PCR; TCRdb keeps only in-frame clonotypes and omits some of them. Of approximately 97,000 clones in the sample, roughly 88% were seen once. The sample consisted of blood. Receptors were obtained from a man between 25 and 39 years old in good health.

The chain is built from TRBV5-1 and TRBJ2-5; the D is unclear. The germline V and J ends were trimmed by 0 bases and 5 bases, with 5 bases remaining between them. The CDR3 covers 12 residues. Germline lookup yields CDR1 SGHRS and CDR2 YFSETQ. CDR3 sequence (DNA): TGCGCCAGCAGCTTGGGACACGAGACCCAGTACTTC. Translated, it gives CASSLGHETQYF.

The chain uses TRBV6-5 and TRBJ2-7; a weak D match, TRBD1 (5 bases). There are 15 residues in the CDR3. Germline CDR1 is MNHEY and CDR2 is SVGAGI. V lost 5 bases to trimming and J lost 3 bases, with 17 bases between them. Here the CDR3 DNA reads TGTGCCAGCAGTCCCGCTCAGGGTTCTGGCTACGAGCAGTACTTC. Its protein product is CASSPAQGSGYEQYF.

The rearrangement uses TRBV7-3 and TRBJ2-2, with a possible D match to TRBD1 (6 bases). The V end lost 1 base, the J end lost 5 bases, and 20 bases lay between the germline ends. The germline V gene has CDR1 SGHTA and CDR2 FQGTGA. The CDR3 runs 18 residues. The CDR3 reads CASSLRPSGHGGTGELFF. The CDR3 DNA reads TGTGCCAGCAGCTTAAGACCTTCGGGACATGGCGGGACCGGGGAGCTGTTTTTT.

The rearrangement links TRBV7-3 to TRBJ1-1; 7 bases line up with TRBD1. V lost 5 bases to trimming and J lost 4 bases; unmatched junction nucleotides: 7. CDR1 is SGHTA and CDR2 is FQGTGA in the germline V gene. CDR3 size: 14 residues. The CDR3 reads CASSPRQGGTEAFF. CDR3 DNA: TGTGCCAGCAGCCCCCGACAGGGTGGCACTGAAGCTTTCTTT.

This clone was found once. V is TRBV27 and J is TRBJ2-7; D remains unclear. This CDR3 has 11 amino acids. Trimming took off 6 bases at V and 2 bases at J, with 5 bases between the two ends. Germline V gene sequence: CDR1 MNHEY, CDR2 SMNVEV (reference sequence). CDR3 region: CASSSPYEQYF. CDR3 nucleotide sequence: TGTGCCAGCAGCAGCCCCTACGAGCAGTACTTC.

The chain is built from TRBV10-3 and TRBJ2-3; 7 bases agree with TRBD1. The junction had 5 bases not matched to a gene; V was cut back by 4 bases and J by 4 bases. CDR1 ENHRY and CDR2 SYGVKD come from the germline V gene. The CDR3 contains 14 residues. Here the CDR3 DNA reads TGTGCCATCAGTGGACAGGGATCATCAGATACGCAGTATTTT. Its protein product is CAISGQGSSDTQYF.

This clone has only one observation. CDR3 nucleotides: TGTGCCATCAGTGATACTCTGAACACTGAAGCTTTCTTT. It is translated as CAISDTLNTEAFF. V and J are TRBV10-3 and TRBJ1-1; D not certain. CDR1 is ENHRY, CDR2 SYGVKD, per germline. Trimming cost V 3 bases and J 0 bases, with 5 bases left between them. CDR3 length equals 13 residues.

The rearrangement joins TRBV29-1 to TRBJ1-1; 10 positions match TRBD1. The CDR3 runs 15 residues. Germline CDR1 SQVTM, CDR2 ANQGSEA. The CDR3 DNA reads as TGCAGAATTTCCCCCGGGACAGGGGATTTGGCTGAAGCTTTCTTT. Amino acids: CRISPGTGDLAEAFF.

The chain recombines TRBV6-6 with TRBJ2-7; D may match TRBD1 or TRBD2 (5 bases each). Germline V gene sequence: CDR1 MNHNY, CDR2 SVGAGI (reference sequence). V was trimmed by 8 bases and J by 4 bases, leaving 12 bases between them. This CDR3 spans 12 amino acids. The CDR3 DNA sequence: TGTGCCAGCGTAGGGGAGTCATACGAGCAGTACTTC. This translates into CASVGESYEQYF.

The rearrangement uses TRBV2 and TRBJ2-6; tentatively, D is TRBD1 (6 bases). This CDR3 has 17 amino acids. V was clipped by 4 bases and J by 0 bases, with 13 bases between them. Germline V CDR1 and CDR2: SNHLY, FYNNEI. The DNA of the CDR3 is TGTGCCAGCAGTGTGACAGGCCAACCCTCTGGGGCCAACGTCCTGACTTTC. It encodes CASSVTGQPSGANVLTF.

V gene TRBV5-8 combines with J gene TRBJ2-6, with 7 bases lining up with TRBD1. Per the germline V gene, CDR1 is SGHTS and CDR2 is YDEGEE. CDR3 size: 18 residues. Losses at the gene ends were 2 bases for V and 2 bases for J; bases not matched to a gene: 10. The CDR3 bases are TGTGCCAGCAGCTTACTAGGACAGGAGCTGGCTGGGGCCAACGTCCTGACTTTC. Translating it yields CASSLLGQELAGANVLTF. Together with reference TRBV5-8 and TRBJ2-6, the CDR3 gives the full variable domain: EAGVTQSPTHLIKTRGQQATLRCSPISGHTSVYWYQQALGLGLQFLLWYDEGEERNRGNFPPRFSGRQFPNYSSELNVNALELEDSALYLCASSLLGQELAGANVLTFGAGSRLTVL.

V and J are TRBV28 and TRBJ2-5, with TRBD1 matching 8 bases. V lost 4 bases and J lost 4; bases outside the gene matches: 2. The CDR3 extends over 13 amino acids. Germline V gene sequence: CDR1 MDHEN, CDR2 SYDVKM. The CDR3 loop reads CASSSQGAETQYF. The CDR3 nucleotides read TGTGCCAGCAGTTCTCAGGGGGCAGAGACCCAGTACTTC.

The CDR3: CASSTGALAGRGEQFF. The CDR3, as DNA: TGTGCCAGCAGCACAGGGGCGCTAGCGGGAAGGGGGGAGCAGTTCTTC. V usage is TRBV11-3 and J usage is TRBJ2-1, with 9 bases fitting TRBD2. The CDR3 has 16 residues. Germline loops: CDR1 SGHNT, CDR2 YENEEA. Trimming at V came to 5 bases and at J to 10 bases, leaving 15 bases not matched to a gene.

This rearrangement joins TRBV12-3 or TRBV12-4 to TRBJ1-2; D gene uncertain. There are 11 residues in the CDR3. Written as DNA, the CDR3 is TGTGCGGTAACTAAGAACTATGGCTACACCTTC. Its translation is CAVTKNYGYTF.

V usage is TRBV18 and J usage is TRBJ2-3; D is ambiguous. The CDR3 runs to 16 residues. V was cut by 4 bases and J by 0 bases, with 14 bases left in between. Germline values: CDR1 KGHSH, CDR2 LQKENI. The CDR3 loop reads CASSQLPDSSTDTQYF. The DNA of the CDR3 is TGTGCCAGCTCACAACTTCCGGATTCTAGCACAGATACGCAGTATTTT. The full variable domain, rest sourced from reference TRBV18 and TRBJ2-3, is NAGVMQNPRHLVRRRGQEARLRCSPMKGHSHVYWYRQLPEEGLKFMVYLQKENIIDESGMPKERFSAEFPKEGPSILRIQQVVRGDSAAYFCASSQLPDSSTDTQYFGPGTRLTVL.

This clone showed up just a few times. The chain combines TRBV4-1 with TRBJ2-7, with D uncertain. Germline-derived CDR1 and CDR2 are MGHRA and YSYEKL. The CDR3 is 15 residues long. Trimming took 0 bases from V and 3 from J, leaving 12 bases between them. CDR3 in amino acids: CASSQDSSTIYEQYF. The CDR3 DNA follows: TGCGCCAGCAGCCAAGACTCTTCAACAATCTACGAGCAGTACTTC.

This clone was recorded only once. The chain links TRBV6-6 to TRBJ2-7; 7 bases are shared with TRBD2. This CDR3 is 17 amino acids long. The junction had 13 bases not matched to a gene; V was cut back by 5 bases and J by 0 bases. CDR1 and CDR2 (germline): MNHNY, SVGAGI (reference sequence). CDR3 loop: CASSRHNLGTNSYEQYF. CDR3 coding DNA: TGTGCCAGCAGTCGACACAACCTAGGGACTAACTCCTACGAGCAGTACTTC.

The rearrangement joins TRBV5-6 to TRBJ2-2; TRBD1 matches 8 bases. The CDR3 consists of 15 residues. The V and J ends lost 2 bases and 4 bases, in that order; junction bases with no gene match: 4. From germline, CDR1 is SGHDT and CDR2 YYEEEE. CDR3 sequence reads: CASSFGQGATGELFF. The CDR3 DNA reads TGTGCCAGCAGCTTCGGTCAGGGGGCCACCGGGGAGCTGTTTTTT.

This clone has just a few counts. In DNA form, the CDR3 reads TGTGCCAGCGCCCAGGGAGATCATCAGCCCCAGCATTTT. Residues: CASAQGDHQPQHF. This chain uses TRBV19 with TRBJ1-5; perhaps TRBD1 as D (5 bases). The germline CDR1 and CDR2 sequences are LNHDA and SQIVND (reference sequence). V lost 9 bases and J 5 bases, leaving 14 bases between the germline ends. The CDR3 is 13 amino acids.

V and J are TRBV18 and TRBJ2-7, with D possibly TRBD2 on 5 matching bases. Germline V CDR1 and CDR2: KGHSH, LQKENI. Between the trimmed V and J ends, which lost 0 bases and 5 bases, there was a span of 11 bases. This CDR3 is 14 amino acids long. This chain's CDR3 is CASSPPVRAHEQYF. In nucleotides, the CDR3 is TGTGCCAGCTCACCACCGGTGAGGGCCCACGAGCAGTACTTC.

The genes are TRBV19 and TRBJ2-4; 10 positions agree with TRBD1. V lost 2 bases to trimming and J lost 3 bases; unmatched junction nucleotides: 10. The CDR3 runs 18 residues. Germline V gene lookup returns CDR1 LNHDA and CDR2 SQIVND (reference sequence). CDR3 DNA sequence: TGTGCCAGTAGTATAAGGGCCGGGACAGGGGACGGCAAAAACATTCAGTACTTC. Its translation: CASSIRAGTGDGKNIQYF.

The chain links TRBV7-2 to TRBJ2-7, with 7 bases lining up with TRBD2. The J segment lost 4 bases and the V segment lost 2 bases, leaving 8 bases of the junction unmatched. CDR1 is SGHTA, CDR2 FQGNSA, per germline. The CDR3 loop spans 15 amino acids. CDR3 residues: CASSLSTSSSYEQYF. For the CDR3, the DNA is TGTGCCAGCAGCTTATCGACTAGCAGCAGTTACGAGCAGTACTTC.

This rearrangement joins TRBV11-3 to TRBJ1-1; D uncertain. V gave up 5 bases and J gave up 1 base, with 8 bases separating them. Germline loops: CDR1 SGHNT, CDR2 YENEEA. The CDR3 runs to 13 residues. The CDR3 DNA reads as TGTGCCAGCAGCCTCAAGGGGAACACTGAAGCTTTCTTT. Protein product: CASSLKGNTEAFF. Drawing the rest from reference TRBV11-3 and TRBJ1-1, the complete variable domain is EAGVVQSPRYKIIEKKQPVAFWCNPISGHNTLYWYLQNLGQGPELLIRYENEEAVDDSQLPKDRFSAERLKGVDSTLKIQPAELGDSAVYLCASSLKGNTEAFFGQGTRLTVV.